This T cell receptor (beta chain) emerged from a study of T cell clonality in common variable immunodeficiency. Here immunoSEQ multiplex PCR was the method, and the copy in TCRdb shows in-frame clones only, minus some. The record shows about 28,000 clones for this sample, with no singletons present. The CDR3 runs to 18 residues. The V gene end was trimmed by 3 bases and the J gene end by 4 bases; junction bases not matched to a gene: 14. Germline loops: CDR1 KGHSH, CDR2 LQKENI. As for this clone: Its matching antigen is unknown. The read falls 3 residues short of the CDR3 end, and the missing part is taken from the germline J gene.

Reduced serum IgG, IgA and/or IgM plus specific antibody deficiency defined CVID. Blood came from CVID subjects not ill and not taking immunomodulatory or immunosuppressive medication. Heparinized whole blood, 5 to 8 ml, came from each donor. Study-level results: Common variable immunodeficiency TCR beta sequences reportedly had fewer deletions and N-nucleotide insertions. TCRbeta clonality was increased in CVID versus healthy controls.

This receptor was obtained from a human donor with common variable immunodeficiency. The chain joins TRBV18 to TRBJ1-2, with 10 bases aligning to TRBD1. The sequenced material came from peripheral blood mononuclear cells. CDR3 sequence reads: CASSPSRAGQGTGYGYTF. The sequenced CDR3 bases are TGTGCCAGCTCACCTTCCCGGGCGGGACAGGGGACAGGCTATGGC.